This record covers a single TCR beta chain. The same CDR3 also results from other DNA sequences found in this sample. The sample is drawn from a study of shared clonotypes between healthy human individuals. Measured with immunoSEQ multiplex PCR; TCRdb has only the in-frame clones, and not every one. Of about 2.5 million clones listed, around 93% are singletons. This CDR3 contains 15 residues. The V gene end was trimmed by 0 bases and the J gene end by 2 bases; junction bases not matched to a gene: 0. Germline V gene sequence: CDR1 MDHEN, CDR2 SYDVKM. This chain links TRBV28 with TRBJ1-5; TRBD1 agrees at 8 bases. This TCR was recovered from a man aged 18 to 30 in good health. Some clones in this sample may be carry-over from other donors' samples. The sample comprised naive CD4+ T cells from PBMCs. Subset of the sample: CD45RA+ positively selected. CDR3 nucleotide sequence: TGTGCCAGCAGTTTATGGGACAGGGGCAATCAGCCCCAGCATTTT. Its translation is CASSLWDRGNQPQHF.